Listed here are 17 T cell receptor beta chains from one sample, sequenced in a study of lymphopenia after photon versus proton radiotherapy. Sequencing was performed with immunoSEQ multiplex PCR; in TCRdb, only in-frame clones are kept and a portion is missing. The sample consists of around 16,000 clones, 80% to 90% of them appearing once. Specimen: peripheral blood, collected from a patient treated with proton-based radiotherapy. These receptor sequences come from a woman aged 60-70 years with cholangiocarcinoma. Some clones in this sample may be carry-over from other donors' samples.

V and J are TRBV9 and TRBJ2-7; weak D call: TRBD2 (5 bases). Per germline, CDR1 SGDLS and CDR2 YYNGEE. The ends were cut back, 2 bases at V and 5 bases at J, with 5 bases in the middle. This CDR3 is 11 amino acids long. Written as DNA, the CDR3 is TGTGCCAGCAGCGTCGGGGACGAGCAGTACTTC. This codes for CASSVGDEQYF.

V usage is TRBV4-3 and J usage is TRBJ2-7; the match to TRBD2 covers 8 bases. J lost 0 bases, V lost 0 bases, and 4 bases had no gene match. Germline CDR1 and CDR2: LGHNA and YSLEER. The CDR3 length is 16 residues. CDR3 region: CASSQEGGTSSYEQYF. DNA for the CDR3: TGCGCCAGCAGCCAAGAAGGTGGGACTAGCTCCTACGAGCAGTACTTC.

The chain carries TRBV6-5 and TRBJ2-5; weak D call: TRBD1 (7 bases). Germline CDR1 reads MNHEY; CDR2 reads SVGAGI. The CDR3 has 15 amino acids. The V gene lost 0 bases and the J gene lost 5 bases, with 13 bases spanning the gap. The CDR3 protein is CASSYSRAGGETQYF. The CDR3, as DNA: TGTGCCAGCAGTTACTCGAGGGCAGGGGGGGAGACCCAGTACTTC.

The chain recombines TRBV19 with TRBJ1-1, with D unclear. Trimming removed 1 base from V and 5 bases from J, with 11 bases in between. This CDR3 is 14 amino acids long. Germline V gene sequence: CDR1 LNHDA, CDR2 SQIVND (reference sequence). CDR3 sequence reads: CASSIANGRTEAFF. CDR3 in DNA: TGTGCCAGTAGTATAGCTAACGGTAGAACTGAAGCTTTCTTT.

The chain joins TRBV29-1 to TRBJ1-2; D gene uncertain. The CDR3 is made up of 13 amino acids. Germline-derived CDR1 and CDR2 are SQVTM and ANQGSEA. V gave up 5 bases and J gave up 0 bases, with 10 bases separating them. CDR3: CSVRLFPNYGYTF. In nucleotides, the CDR3 is TGCAGCGTTCGGCTCTTCCCTAACTATGGCTACACCTTC.

The rearrangement links TRBV9 to TRBJ2-6; D gene unclear. In germline, CDR1 is SGDLS, CDR2 YYNGEE. Trimming pared 0 bases from V and 4 bases from J, leaving 2 bases between. The CDR3 has 13 amino acids. The chain's CDR3 is CASSVGGANVLTF. CDR3 nucleotide sequence: TGTGCCAGCAGCGTAGGGGGGGCCAACGTCCTGACTTTC.

The chain uses TRBV5-4 and TRBJ1-2; D not certain. The CDR3 covers 13 residues. The germline gives CDR1 SGHNT, CDR2 YYREEE (reference sequence). Trimming shortened V by 1 base and J by 8 bases, and 12 bases separated the two germline ends. CDR3 residues: CASSLTGLGGYTF. The CDR3 DNA reads as TGTGCCAGCAGCTTGACTGGACTCGGGGGCTACACCTTC. The full variable domain, completed using reference TRBV5-4 and TRBJ1-2, is ETGVTQSPTHLIKTRGQQVTLRCSSQSGHNTVSWYQQALGQGPQFIFQYYREEENGRGNFPPRFSGLQFPNYSSELNVNALELDDSALYLCASSLTGLGGYTFGSGTRLTVV.

The chain recombines TRBV6-6 with TRBJ1-1; D not certain. Trimming shortened V by 3 bases and J by 5 bases, and 16 bases separated the two germline ends. Germline loops: CDR1 MNHNY, CDR2 SVGAGI (reference sequence). This CDR3 comprises 15 residues. The CDR3 protein is CASSYLVSRRTEAFF. CDR3 in DNA: TGTGCCAGCAGTTATTTGGTCAGCCGTCGGACTGAAGCTTTCTTT.

This chain joins TRBV5-4 and TRBJ1-6; D not resolved. V was clipped by 2 bases and J by 10 bases, with 16 bases between them. The CDR3 is made up of 15 amino acids. Germline CDR1 is SGHNT and CDR2 is YYREEE (reference sequence). The CDR3 protein is CASSLGRKTESPLHF. For the CDR3, the DNA is TGTGCCAGCAGCTTAGGCAGGAAAACCGAATCACCCCTCCACTTT. Full variable domain (remainder filled in from reference TRBV5-4 and TRBJ1-6): ETGVTQSPTHLIKTRGQQVTLRCSSQSGHNTVSWYQQALGQGPQFIFQYYREEENGRGNFPPRFSGLQFPNYSSELNVNALELDDSALYLCASSLGRKTESPLHFGNGTRLTVT.

The chain recombines TRBV12-5 with TRBJ2-1; D possibly corresponds to TRBD2 (6 bases). The CDR3 extends over 16 amino acids. Trimming cost V 1 base and J 1 base, with 11 bases left between them. Germline-derived CDR1 and CDR2 are LGHNT and FRNRAP. The CDR3 nucleotides are TGTGCTAGTGGTTTGGCACCTCGGGGGTCCTACAATGAGCAGTTCTTC. Translation gives CASGLAPRGSYNEQFF.

The chain uses TRBV19 and TRBJ2-5, with TRBD2 matching over 10 bases. The V gene end was trimmed by 7 bases and the J gene end by 1 base; junction bases not matched to a gene: 15. Germline V gives CDR1 LNHDA, CDR2 SQIVND (reference sequence). The CDR3 spans 18 residues. CDR3 coding DNA: TGTGCCAGTACCGTTACCCATACGGCTAGCGGGGGCCAAGAGACCCAGTACTTC. This encodes CASTVTHTASGGQETQYF.

This chain uses TRBV5-6 with TRBJ2-7; the match to TRBD1 covers 9 bases. After removal of 4 bases from V and 5 bases from J, the junction contained 7 bases not matched to a gene. Germline V gene lookup returns CDR1 SGHDT and CDR2 YYEEEE. The CDR3 is made up of 14 amino acids. CDR3 sequence reads: CASSPEGTGHEQYF. CDR3 nucleotides: TGTGCCAGCAGCCCGGAGGGGACAGGGCACGAGCAGTACTTC.

This CDR3 is CASRNQSLGGVDTQYF. The CDR3 DNA follows: TGTGCCAGCAGAAACCAATCCCTTGGGGGTGTAGATACGCAGTATTTT. The rearrangement links TRBV11-1 to TRBJ2-3; D may match TRBD1 or TRBD2 (5 bases each). This CDR3 has 16 amino acids. The V and J ends lost 6 bases and 5 bases respectively, with 21 bases between them. Germline values: CDR1 SGHAT, CDR2 FQDESV (reference sequence).

This sequence joins TRBV7-3 and TRBJ2-3; 8 bases are shared with TRBD2. The germline gives CDR1 SGHTA, CDR2 FQGTGA. V dropped 0 bases and J dropped 1; count of bases not matched to a gene: 0. CDR3 length: 15 residues. CDR3 sequence: CASSLTSGGTDTQYF. CDR3 DNA sequence: TGTGCCAGCAGCTTAACTAGCGGGGGCACAGATACGCAGTATTTT.

The chain joins TRBV5-4 to TRBJ2-6, with a tentative D call TRBD2 (5 bases). Germline-derived CDR1 and CDR2 are SGHNT and YYREEE (reference sequence). The V and J ends lost 0 bases and 4 bases respectively, with 8 bases between them. The CDR3 runs to 15 residues. In DNA, the CDR3 is TGTGCCAGCAGCTTGGCCGGGGAAGGGGCCAACGTCCTGACTTTC. This translates into CASSLAGEGANVLTF.

CDR3 sequence: CASKDGGRETQYF. The CDR3 nucleotides read TGTGCCAGCAAGGACGGGGGGCGTGAGACCCAGTACTTC. The chain carries TRBV27 and TRBJ2-5, with D possibly TRBD2 on 7 matching bases. CDR1 and CDR2 from the germline V gene are MNHEY and SMNVEV (reference sequence). The ends were cut back, 7 bases at V and 5 bases at J, with 14 bases in the middle. This CDR3 is 13 amino acids long.

The chain has TRBV5-8 and TRBJ2-7; weak D call: TRBD1 (5 bases). V was clipped by 4 bases and J by 6 bases, with 17 bases between them. The length of the CDR3 is 14 residues. Germline CDR1 reads SGHTS; CDR2 reads YDEGEE. The CDR3 spells CASSPGYYPFEQYF. The CDR3 region has the DNA TGTGCCAGCAGCCCAGGGTATTACCCCTTCGAGCAGTACTTC. Full variable domain (missing parts from reference TRBV5-8 and TRBJ2-7): EAGVTQSPTHLIKTRGQQATLRCSPISGHTSVYWYQQALGLGLQFLLWYDEGEERNRGNFPPRFSGRQFPNYSSELNVNALELEDSALYLCASSPGYYPFEQYFGPGTRLTVT.